These 8 T cell receptor beta chains originate from one sample sequenced in a study of T cells in narcolepsy. Clones were read by immunoSEQ multiplex PCR, and TCRdb kept only the in-frame ones, dropping some. The sample carries 25,000 to 35,000 clones, roughly nine tenths recorded once. The sequenced material came from CD45RA- memory CD4+ T cells from PBMCs. All receptors derive from a human donor with narcolepsy.

This clone was observed once. The chain couples TRBV7-7 to TRBJ2-2; D may be TRBD1 (6 bases). Between the trimmed V and J ends, which lost 4 bases and 4 bases, there was a span of 10 bases. Germline lookup yields CDR1 SSHAT and CDR2 FNYEAQ (reference sequence). This CDR3 is 14 amino acids long. CDR3 bases: TGTGCCAGCAGCTCGCGAGGGGGCACCGGGGAGCTGTTTTTT. Amino acid sequence: CASSSRGGTGELFF.

The chain carries TRBV14 and TRBJ2-1; 10 nucleotides line up with TRBD2. Germline CDR1 SGHDN, CDR2 FVKESK. CDR3 size: 15 residues. With V trimmed by 6 bases and J by 7 bases, 9 bases remained unmatched. In DNA form, the CDR3 reads TGTGCCAGCAGGTCTAGCGGGAGAGGTTCGAATGAGCAGTTCTTC. It is translated as CASRSSGRGSNEQFF.

V and J are TRBV5-6 and TRBJ1-1; the D is unclear. This CDR3 region has 12 residues. Trimming stripped 4 bases from V and 0 bases from J, with 4 bases between. Germline V lookup: CDR1 SGHDT, CDR2 YYEEEE. The DNA of the CDR3 is TGTGCCAGCAGCCCAATGAACACTGAAGCTTTCTTT. Encoded protein: CASSPMNTEAFF.

This chain joins TRBV11-3 and TRBJ1-1; 7 positions match TRBD1. The CDR3 sequence is 13 residues long. V shed 4 bases, J shed 6 bases, and the junction held 5 bases outside the gene matches. CDR1 and CDR2 from the germline V gene are SGHNT and YENEEA. CDR3 region: CASSYEQGSEAFF. As DNA, the CDR3 is TGTGCCAGCAGCTATGAACAGGGGTCTGAAGCTTTCTTT.

The J gene is TRBJ1-5, the V gene TRBV19, with 7 bases aligning to TRBD1. Germline V gene lookup returns CDR1 LNHDA and CDR2 SQIVND (reference sequence). The CDR3 is made up of 15 amino acids. J lost 7 bases, V lost 7 bases, and 13 bases had no gene match. In DNA, the CDR3 is TGTGCCAGTAACCCTAACAGGGGCCGGGGGCAGCCCCAGCATTTT. This translates into CASNPNRGRGQPQHF.

This chain connects TRBV28 to TRBJ2-3, with D unresolved. V lost 6 bases, J lost 5 bases, and 21 bases lay in between. Germline assignment: CDR1 MDHEN and CDR2 SYDVKM. The CDR3 sequence is 16 residues long. DNA for the CDR3: TGTGCCAGCAGATCCATCATGATTGCGCATGGAGATACGCAGTATTTT. It translates to CASRSIMIAHGDTQYF.

The CDR3 DNA reads TGTGCCAGCAGCTTATCTTCCACAGACTATGGCTACACCTTC. Encoded protein: CASSLSSTDYGYTF. The chain has TRBV7-3 and TRBJ1-2; D remains unclear. V lost 2 bases, J lost 3 bases, and 10 bases lay in between. CDR1 is SGHTA and CDR2 is FQGTGA in the germline V gene. The CDR3 totals 14 residues.

This chain joins TRBV2 and TRBJ2-7; the D gene could be TRBD1 or TRBD2 (6 bases each). V gave up 7 bases and J gave up 4 bases, with 8 bases separating them. Germline CDR1 SNHLY, CDR2 FYNNEI. The CDR3 runs 11 residues. The CDR3 here is CASTGAYEQYF. DNA for the CDR3: TGTGCCAGCACGGGGGCGTACGAGCAGTACTTC.